Listed below are T cell receptor beta chains from one sample, sequenced in a study of blood T cell repertoires in COVID-19. Clones were read by immunoSEQ multiplex PCR, and TCRdb kept only the in-frame ones, dropping some. The sample holds 310,000 or so clones, 80% to 90% seen once. Material: PBMCs or T cells enriched from blood (not recorded which). The receptors were sampled from a woman younger than 35 who had recovered from COVID-19. The CDR3 runs from the conserved cysteine through the conserved F or W. A D gene is named only where the DNA matches it firmly. A clone size is listed for some rows: how often the clone was seen (once, few, many), or a class if it is expanded.

V gene: TRBV6-1; clone size: NA; J gene: TRBJ2-5; CDR3 length: 15; D gene: TRBD2; CDR3 DNA: TGTGCCAGCAGTGAGTTAGCGGGGGGGCAAGAGACCCAGTACTTC; CDR3 protein: CASSELAGGQETQYF
V gene: TRBV10-2; clone size: NA; J gene: TRBJ2-5; CDR3 length: 15; D gene: TRBD2; CDR3 DNA: TGCGCCAGCAGTGAGGGGGGGGGTTCTCAAGAGACCCAGTACTTC; CDR3 protein: CASSEGGGSQETQYF
V gene: TRBV19; clone size: NA; J gene: TRBJ1-4; CDR3 length: 14; D gene: TRBD1; CDR3 DNA: TGTGCCACACGACAGGGTATGGATAAAGAAAAACTGTTTTTT; CDR3 protein: CATRQGMDKEKLFF
V gene: TRBV10-3; clone size: NA; J gene: TRBJ1-2; CDR3 length: 15; D gene: TRBD1; CDR3 DNA: TGTGCCAGCCGCCCGGGACAGGGGATTAACTATGGCTACACCTTC; CDR3 protein: CASRPGQGINYGYTF
V gene: TRBV5-6; clone size: few; J gene: TRBJ2-7; CDR3 length: 12; D gene: NA; CDR3 DNA: TGTGCCAGCAGCCCAGGACAAGACGAGCAGTACTTC; CDR3 protein: CASSPGQDEQYF
V gene: TRBV5-1; clone size: NA; J gene: TRBJ2-2; CDR3 length: 15; D gene: NA; CDR3 DNA: TGCGCCAGCAGCTTGTACGAGAGGGACACCGGGGAGCTGTTTTTT; CDR3 protein: CASSLYERDTGELFF
V gene: TRBV9; clone size: NA; J gene: TRBJ1-2; CDR3 length: 15; D gene: NA; CDR3 DNA: TGTGCCAGCAGCGCTTACCAGACAGGTATGAGTGGCTACACCTTC; CDR3 protein: CASSAYQTGMSGYTF
V gene: TRBV5-1; clone size: NA; J gene: TRBJ1-1; CDR3 length: 16; D gene: TRBD1; CDR3 DNA: TGCGCCAGCAGTAAGAAGGGACAGGGGGGAAACACTGAAGCTTTCTTT; CDR3 protein: CASSKKGQGGNTEAFF
V gene: TRBV4-1; clone size: few; J gene: TRBJ2-7; CDR3 length: 16; D gene: TRBD2; CDR3 DNA: TGCGCCAGCAGCCAAGATTCGGGCGGGAGCTCCTACGAGCAGTACTTC; CDR3 protein: CASSQDSGGSSYEQYF
V gene: TRBV25-1; clone size: NA; J gene: TRBJ2-1; CDR3 length: 13; D gene: TRBD2; CDR3 DNA: TGTGCCAGCAGGGGGACTAGCTACAATGAGCAGTTCTTC; CDR3 protein: CASRGTSYNEQFF
V gene: TRBV21-1; clone size: NA; J gene: TRBJ1-2; CDR3 length: 16; D gene: NA; CDR3 DNA: TGTGCCAGCAGCAAGGCAGGGGGCCTAAGGAACTATGGCTACACCTTC; CDR3 protein: CASSKAGGLRNYGYTF
V gene: TRBV27; clone size: NA; J gene: TRBJ2-1; CDR3 length: 15; D gene: TRBD1; CDR3 DNA: TGTGCCAGCAGTCCTGGGACAGGGGGATACAATGAGCAGTTCTTC; CDR3 protein: CASSPGTGGYNEQFF
V gene: TRBV7-9; clone size: NA; J gene: TRBJ1-4; CDR3 length: 16; D gene: NA; CDR3 DNA: TGTGCCAGCAGCCTTTCAAAATCTACCCTGCGGGAAAAACTGTTTTTT; CDR3 protein: CASSLSKSTLREKLFF
V gene: TRBV30; clone size: NA; J gene: TRBJ1-1; CDR3 length: 13; D gene: TRBD1; CDR3 DNA: TGTGCCTGGAGCGCAGGGGGAATTCCTGAAGCTTTCTTT; CDR3 protein: CAWSAGGIPEAFF
V gene: TRBV12-5; clone size: NA; J gene: TRBJ1-2; CDR3 length: 15; D gene: TRBD1; CDR3 DNA: TGTGCTAGTGGGGTCTTTAACCGGGACAGGGATGGCTACACCTTC; CDR3 protein: CASGVFNRDRDGYTF
V gene: TRBV20-1; clone size: once; J gene: TRBJ2-7; CDR3 length: 13; D gene: NA; CDR3 DNA: TGCAGTGCTAGTAACACCCGCCCCACCGAGCAGTACTTC; CDR3 protein: CSASNTRPTEQYF
V gene: TRBV19; clone size: once; J gene: TRBJ1-1; CDR3 length: 13; D gene: NA; CDR3 DNA: TGTGCCAGTAGTTTAGCCAAGAACACTGAAGCTTTCTTT; CDR3 protein: CASSLAKNTEAFF
V gene: TRBV3-1/TRBV3-2; clone size: NA; J gene: TRBJ1-1; CDR3 length: 18; D gene: TRBD1; CDR3 DNA: TGTGCCAGCAGCCAAACCCGGGACAGGGAGGGTATAATTGATGAAGCTTTCTTT; CDR3 protein: CASSQTRDREGIIDEAFF
V gene: TRBV5-1; clone size: NA; J gene: TRBJ1-2; CDR3 length: 15; D gene: TRBD1; CDR3 DNA: TGCGCCAGCAGCTTGGAGGGACAGGCAATCTATGGCTACACCTTC; CDR3 protein: CASSLEGQAIYGYTF
V gene: TRBV5-4; clone size: NA; J gene: TRBJ1-1; CDR3 length: 12; D gene: TRBD1; CDR3 DNA: TGTGCCAGCCGACGACAGGGATACGAAGCTTTCTTT; CDR3 protein: CASRRQGYEAFF
V gene: TRBV9; clone size: once; J gene: TRBJ1-2; CDR3 length: 12; D gene: NA; CDR3 DNA: TGTGCCAGCAGCACCCCAGGGTATGGCTACACCTTC; CDR3 protein: CASSTPGYGYTF
V gene: TRBV5-5; clone size: NA; J gene: TRBJ1-2; CDR3 length: 14; D gene: NA; CDR3 DNA: TGTGCCAGCAGCTTGGCCGGTGCTAACTATGGCTACACCTTC; CDR3 protein: CASSLAGANYGYTF
V gene: TRBV18; clone size: NA; J gene: TRBJ1-4; CDR3 length: 15; D gene: NA; CDR3 DNA: TGTGCCAGCTCACCAGGGGTAGGGACTCGTGAAAAACTGTTTTTT; CDR3 protein: CASSPGVGTREKLFF
V gene: TRBV5-4; clone size: few; J gene: TRBJ1-4; CDR3 length: 14; D gene: TRBD1; CDR3 DNA: TGTGCCAGCAGCTTGGCGGGGACAGGTGAAAAACTGTTTTTT; CDR3 protein: CASSLAGTGEKLFF
V gene: TRBV6-5; clone size: NA; J gene: TRBJ1-2; CDR3 length: 11; D gene: NA; CDR3 DNA: TGTGCCAGCAGGGTCGGGTATGGCTACACCTTC; CDR3 protein: CASRVGYGYTF
V gene: TRBV5-1; clone size: once; J gene: TRBJ1-5; CDR3 length: 15; D gene: NA; CDR3 DNA: TGCGCCAGCAGCTTGGCCGGGGGGAGCAATCAGCCCCAGCATTTT; CDR3 protein: CASSLAGGSNQPQHF
V gene: TRBV6-5; clone size: NA; J gene: TRBJ1-1; CDR3 length: 13; D gene: TRBD1; CDR3 DNA: TGTGCCAGCAGTTCAGGGGGGACCACTGAAGCTTTCTTT; CDR3 protein: CASSSGGTTEAFF
V gene: TRBV11-2; clone size: NA; J gene: TRBJ2-1; CDR3 length: 16; D gene: TRBD1; CDR3 DNA: TGTGCCAGCAGCTTGGTACTTAGGGGGCTTCTCCATGAGCAGTTCTTC; CDR3 protein: CASSLVLRGLLHEQFF
V gene: TRBV9; clone size: NA; J gene: TRBJ1-2; CDR3 length: 15; D gene: NA; CDR3 DNA: TGTGCCAGCAGAGCACCCGGGAAGATACGAGGTGGCTACACCTTC; CDR3 protein: CASRAPGKIRGGYTF
V gene: TRBV25-1; clone size: few; J gene: TRBJ2-7; CDR3 length: 15; D gene: NA; CDR3 DNA: TGTGCCAGCAGTGACACGGGAAGGTCCGCCTACGAGCAGTACTTC; CDR3 protein: CASSDTGRSAYEQYF
V gene: TRBV7-8; clone size: NA; J gene: TRBJ2-5; CDR3 length: 16; D gene: TRBD2; CDR3 DNA: TGTGCCAGCAGCTTAGCGCCTAGCGGGAGGTGGGAGACCCAGTACTTC; CDR3 protein: CASSLAPSGRWETQYF
V gene: TRBV30; clone size: NA; J gene: TRBJ2-7; CDR3 length: 14; D gene: TRBD1; CDR3 DNA: TGTGCCTGGAGGCGACAGGGGAGAAATTCCGAGCAGTACTTC; CDR3 protein: CAWRRQGRNSEQYF
V gene: TRBV9; clone size: NA; J gene: TRBJ1-1; CDR3 length: 16; D gene: NA; CDR3 DNA: TGTGCCAGCAGCGTAGATGGGATGTGGGGGGACACTGAAGCTTTCTTT; CDR3 protein: CASSVDGMWGDTEAFF
V gene: TRBV5-1; clone size: NA; J gene: TRBJ2-7; CDR3 length: 10; D gene: NA; CDR3 DNA: TGCGCCAGCAGTACCTACGAGCAGTACTTC; CDR3 protein: CASSTYEQYF
V gene: TRBV30; clone size: NA; J gene: TRBJ2-7; CDR3 length: 14; D gene: TRBD1; CDR3 DNA: TGTGCCTGGAGTGGACAGGGGAGGACCTACGAGCAGTACTTC; CDR3 protein: CAWSGQGRTYEQYF
V gene: TRBV11-1; clone size: few; J gene: TRBJ1-6; CDR3 length: 15; D gene: TRBD1; CDR3 DNA: TGTGCCAGCAGCTTGGGACAGGCGTATAATTCACCCCTCCACTTT; CDR3 protein: CASSLGQAYNSPLHF
V gene: TRBV6-6; clone size: NA; J gene: TRBJ2-2; CDR3 length: 16; D gene: NA; CDR3 DNA: TGTGCCAGCAGTTACCCCCCTTTGACAGGCACCGGGGAGCTGTTTTTT; CDR3 protein: CASSYPPLTGTGELFF
V gene: TRBV6-5; clone size: NA; J gene: TRBJ1-5; CDR3 length: 13; D gene: TRBD1; CDR3 DNA: TGTGCCACCGGACAGGGGGCTCTGCAGCCCCAGCATTTT; CDR3 protein: CATGQGALQPQHF
V gene: TRBV2; clone size: NA; J gene: TRBJ2-5; CDR3 length: 16; D gene: TRBD2; CDR3 DNA: TGTGCCAGCAGTGAAATTAGCGGGGGGGCAGTGGAGACCCAGTACTTC; CDR3 protein: CASSEISGGAVETQYF
V gene: TRBV2; clone size: NA; J gene: TRBJ1-2; CDR3 length: 14; D gene: TRBD1; CDR3 DNA: TGTGCCAGCAGCGAACAGGACAGGGACAGAAGCTACACCTTC; CDR3 protein: CASSEQDRDRSYTF
V gene: TRBV24-1; clone size: NA; J gene: TRBJ1-2; CDR3 length: 15; D gene: NA; CDR3 DNA: TGTGCCACCAGTGATTTGGTCCGGACAGACTATGGCTACACCTTC; CDR3 protein: CATSDLVRTDYGYTF
V gene: TRBV30; clone size: NA; J gene: TRBJ2-7; CDR3 length: 11; D gene: NA; CDR3 DNA: TGTGCTGGAGTAGAGATCCACGAGCAGTACTTC; CDR3 protein: CAGVEIHEQYF
V gene: TRBV9; clone size: NA; J gene: TRBJ2-7; CDR3 length: 15; D gene: TRBD2; CDR3 DNA: TGTGCCAGCAGCATCGGGACTAGTCGGGAATACGAGCAGTACTTC; CDR3 protein: CASSIGTSREYEQYF
V gene: TRBV7-9; clone size: NA; J gene: TRBJ1-1; CDR3 length: 14; D gene: NA; CDR3 DNA: TGTGCCAGCAGCTTTGCAGGGCTTGGCACTGAAGCTTTCTTT; CDR3 protein: CASSFAGLGTEAFF
V gene: TRBV5-6; clone size: NA; J gene: TRBJ2-7; CDR3 length: 14; D gene: NA; CDR3 DNA: TGTGCCAGCAGCTCCGACTCCCTCTCTCGGGAGCAGTACTTC; CDR3 protein: CASSSDSLSREQYF
V gene: TRBV2; clone size: NA; J gene: TRBJ1-4; CDR3 length: 15; D gene: NA; CDR3 DNA: TGTGCCAGCAGTGAAAGGACAGCGTCTAATGAAAAACTGTTTTTT; CDR3 protein: CASSERTASNEKLFF
V gene: TRBV5-6; clone size: NA; J gene: TRBJ1-4; CDR3 length: 14; D gene: TRBD1; CDR3 DNA: TGTGCCAACCACCGGACAGGGGTAGGGGAAAAACTGTTTTTT; CDR3 protein: CANHRTGVGEKLFF
V gene: TRBV5-1; clone size: NA; J gene: TRBJ1-3; CDR3 length: 15; D gene: TRBD1; CDR3 DNA: TGCGCCAGCTCCGGGACAGGGACCTCTGGAAACACCATATATTTT; CDR3 protein: CASSGTGTSGNTIYF
V gene: TRBV29-1; clone size: NA; J gene: TRBJ1-1; CDR3 length: 13; D gene: TRBD1; CDR3 DNA: TGCAGCGTCTGGACAGGATTCAACACTGAAGCTTTCTTT; CDR3 protein: CSVWTGFNTEAFF
V gene: TRBV5-1; clone size: NA; J gene: TRBJ1-1; CDR3 length: 14; D gene: NA; CDR3 DNA: TGCGCCAGCTCCCTTCCCCGACAGAACACTGAAGCTTTCTTT; CDR3 protein: CASSLPRQNTEAFF